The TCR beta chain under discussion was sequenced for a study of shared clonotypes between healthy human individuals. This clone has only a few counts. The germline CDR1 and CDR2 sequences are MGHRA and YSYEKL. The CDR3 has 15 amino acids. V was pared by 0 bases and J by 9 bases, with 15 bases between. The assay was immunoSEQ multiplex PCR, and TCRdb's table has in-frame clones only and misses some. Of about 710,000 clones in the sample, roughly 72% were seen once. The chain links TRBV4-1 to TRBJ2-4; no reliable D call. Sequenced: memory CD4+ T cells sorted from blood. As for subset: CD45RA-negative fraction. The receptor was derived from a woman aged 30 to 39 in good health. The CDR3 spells CASSQDRPTGGIQYF. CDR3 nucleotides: TGCGCCAGCAGCCAAGATCGGCCGACTGGTGGCATTCAGTACTTC.